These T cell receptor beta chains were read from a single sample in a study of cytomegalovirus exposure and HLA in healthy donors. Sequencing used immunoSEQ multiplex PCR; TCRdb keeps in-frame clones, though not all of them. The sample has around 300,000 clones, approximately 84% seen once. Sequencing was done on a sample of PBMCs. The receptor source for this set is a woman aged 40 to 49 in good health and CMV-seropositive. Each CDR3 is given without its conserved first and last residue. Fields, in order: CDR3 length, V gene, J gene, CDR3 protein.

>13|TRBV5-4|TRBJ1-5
ASSFGGQSDQPQH
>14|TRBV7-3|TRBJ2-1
ASSLTGTSTGNEQF
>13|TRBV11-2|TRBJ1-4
ASRRSGTGNEKLF
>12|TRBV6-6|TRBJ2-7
ASRTSGSGYEQY
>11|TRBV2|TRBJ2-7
ASSETGTYEQY
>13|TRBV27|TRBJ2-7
ASSLSGGLGYEQY
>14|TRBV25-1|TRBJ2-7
ASARGAGVEVHEQY
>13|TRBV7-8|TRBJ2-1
ASSTRLAEYNEQF
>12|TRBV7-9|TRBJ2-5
ASSLGHNQETQY
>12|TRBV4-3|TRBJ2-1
ASSQDLAANEQF
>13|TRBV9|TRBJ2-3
ASSVGLEPTDTQY
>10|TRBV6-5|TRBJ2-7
ASSYTAYEQY
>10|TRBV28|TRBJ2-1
ASETLQGARF
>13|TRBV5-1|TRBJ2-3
ASSSGTSPVDTQY
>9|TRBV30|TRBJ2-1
AWSATDEQF
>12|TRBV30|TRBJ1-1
AWSREVYVGGAF
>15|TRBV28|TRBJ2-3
ASRGPGLAGSTDTQY
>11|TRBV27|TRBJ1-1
ASGWGGGTEAF
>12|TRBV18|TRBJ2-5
ASSPPDRKETQY
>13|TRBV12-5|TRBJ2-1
ASGFLAGGLDEQF
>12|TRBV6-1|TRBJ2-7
ASSGSGSGSEQY
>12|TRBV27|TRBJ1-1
ASRTWQPNTEAF
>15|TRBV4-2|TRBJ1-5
ASSHPPGGIGNQPQH
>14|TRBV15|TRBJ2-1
ATSPSGRKAYNEQF
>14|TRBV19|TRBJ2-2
ASSISGRADTGELF
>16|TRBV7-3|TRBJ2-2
ASSSGTSGRADTGELF
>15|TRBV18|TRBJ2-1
ASSPIGVSGRSNEQF
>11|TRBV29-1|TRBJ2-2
SVDQGSTGELF
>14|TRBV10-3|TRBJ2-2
ASRASQGWDTGELF
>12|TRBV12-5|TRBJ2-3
ASGPDSVGDTQY
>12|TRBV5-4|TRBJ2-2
ASSLDSVPGELF
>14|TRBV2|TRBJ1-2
ASTQRGGPSVGGYT
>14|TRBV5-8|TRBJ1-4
ASSPYDGATNEKLF
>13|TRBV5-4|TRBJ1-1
ASSREPGTPHEAF
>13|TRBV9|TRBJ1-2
ASTVDSVPNYGYT
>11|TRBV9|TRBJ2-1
ASSPDNYNEQF
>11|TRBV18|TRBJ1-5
ASSPGPPQVQH
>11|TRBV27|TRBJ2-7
ASSFGLAYEQY
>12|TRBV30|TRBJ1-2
AWSDGRGNYGYT
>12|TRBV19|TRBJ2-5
ASAALPAQETQY
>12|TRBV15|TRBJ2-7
ATSRDGASYEQY
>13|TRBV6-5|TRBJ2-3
ASSYSTSGGYTQY
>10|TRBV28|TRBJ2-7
ASSLGRSEQY
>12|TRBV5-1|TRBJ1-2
ASSLEGVLYGYT
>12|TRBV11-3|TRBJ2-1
ASSPRDSYNEQF
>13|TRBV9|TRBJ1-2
ASSTTKSRGYGYT
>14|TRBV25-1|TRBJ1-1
ASSDGQAAVNTEAF
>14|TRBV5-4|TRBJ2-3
ASSWGTSGKTDTQY
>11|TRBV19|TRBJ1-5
ASSIMADQPQH
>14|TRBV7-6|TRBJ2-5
ASSLEVAGGRETQY
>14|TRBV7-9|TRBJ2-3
ASSFRSGTSTDTQY
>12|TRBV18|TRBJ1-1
ASSQSQTPGEAF
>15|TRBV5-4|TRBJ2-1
ASSLGSPQVPYNEQF